This TCR beta chain was observed in a study of cytomegalovirus exposure and HLA in healthy donors. This clone was observed a few times. Antigen unknown. At one of its ends the junction is not consistent with the germline gene, which may arise from a read error. Study-wide results and caveats: It was 150 or so TCR beta chains that were listed as cytomegalovirus-associated. The study carried out a later analysis of TCR beta sequences. It associated approximately 17,000 of them with specific HLA alleles at a false discovery rate of 0.05.

PCR involved 60 Vbeta and 13 Jbeta primers. Data came from immunoSEQ multiplex PCR; TCRdb stores just in-frame clones and leaves some out. Here the sample spans about 120,000 clones, approximately 80% being singletons. Germline CDR1 reads SGHRS; CDR2 reads YFSETQ. This CDR3 comprises 16 residues. The V gene is TRBV5-1, the J gene TRBJ2-3; TRBD2 is a possible D gene (7 bases). The receptor's source is a woman aged 40 to 50 in good health and CMV-seropositive. The sequenced sample was PBMCs. CDR3 protein: CASRPRGGASIDTQYF. The DNA of the CDR3 is TGCGCCAGCCGCCCGAGGGGGGGCGCGAGCATAGATACGCAGTATTTT.